The T cell receptor beta chain under discussion was sequenced for a study of cytomegalovirus exposure and HLA in healthy donors. Only a few counts were recorded for this clone. Its antigen remains unknown. PCR amplification relied on 60 Vbeta primers (plus 13 Jbeta primers). Profiling relied on immunoSEQ multiplex PCR, and the TCRdb table lists in-frame clones only, not all of them. The data hold 100,000 to 120,000 clones, with approximately 86% observed a single time. Study results and limitations: No immune exposure information besides CMV serostatus was available. When a later analysis was performed, an Asian-associated ancestry cluster reportedly had fewer N-insertions than the roughly 630-donor mean.

CDR1 and CDR2 (germline): SNHLY, FYNNEI. This CDR3 spans 12 amino acids. V shed 7 bases and J shed 0 bases, with 4 bases lying between them. The sample was PBMCs. The rearrangement joins TRBV2 to TRBJ1-3; D is unresolved. The TCR sequence derives from a man aged 40-50 years in good health and CMV-seronegative. The CDR3 loop is CASIYSGNTIYF. The CDR3, as DNA: TGTGCCAGCATCTACTCTGGAAACACCATATATTTT.